One sample yielded the 15 T cell receptor beta chains listed below, sequenced in a study of human T cells and chemical hapten exposure. Time point specified: pre-sensitization, week 0. As for treatment: therapeutic diphenylcyclopropenone sensitization with weekly scalp DPC. One entry per CDR3 protein results from TCRdb running MiXCR on the RACE reads. Of about 93,000 distinct CDR3 sequences listed, approximately 9% were seen once; the top ten hold 2% to 3%. The material sequenced was whole blood, taken in connection with sensitization to the hapten diphenylcyclopropenone (DPC). The receptors derive from a man between 35 and 55 years old with alopecia areata. Some clones in this sample may be carry-over from other donors' samples.

The sample holds many counts of this clonotype. The chain uses TRBV6-2 or TRBV6-3 and TRBJ2-4, with TRBD1 identical over 8 bases. The CDR3 is 18 residues long. V dropped 7 bases and J dropped 0; count of bases not matched to a gene: 14. Germline V gene lookup returns CDR1 MNHEY and CDR2 SVGEGT. CDR3 sequence reads: CASTQGAAIDLAKNIQYF. In DNA, the CDR3 is TGTGCCAGCACCCAGGGGGCTGCGATCGACCTAGCCAAAAACATTCAGTACTTC.

This chain joins TRBV21-1 and TRBJ1-1; the D segment call TRBD1 is taken from the table without a DNA check. TRBV21-1 is flagged as a pseudogene. The CDR3 length is 15 residues. The CDR3 sequence: CASSSSTGRGTEAFF. The CDR3 nucleotides are TGTGCCAGCAGCTCCTCGACAGGGAGGGGGACTGAAGCTTTCTTT.

This clonotype was observed a few times. The V call is TRBV30, the J call TRBJ2-1; D is undetermined. V lost 7 bases and J lost 5, with 9 bases in between. The CDR3 contains 11 residues. CDR1 is GTSNPN and CDR2 is SVGIG in the germline V gene (reference sequence). As DNA, the CDR3 is TGTGCCTCCCACTCTGACAATGAGCAGTTCTTC. As protein: CASHSDNEQFF.

The chain combines TRBV6-2 or TRBV6-3 with TRBJ2-7; 9 positions agree with TRBD1. The CDR3 consists of 14 residues. V was pared by 5 bases and J by 5 bases, with 7 bases of the junction left unmatched. Germline-derived CDR1 and CDR2 are MNHEY and SVGEGT. CDR3 bases: TGTGCCAGCAGTCTCGGGACAGGGCCCAACGAGCAGTACGTC. Translation gives CASSLGTGPNEQYV.

There are many counts of this clonotype. This chain's CDR3 is CASTWGGLAQGDEQFF. The CDR3 DNA reads TGCGCCAGCACCTGGGGGGGACTAGCACAGGGGGATGAGCAGTTCTTC. The chain carries TRBV5-1 and TRBJ2-1; D is possibly TRBD2 (9 bases). Germline CDR1 reads SGHRS; CDR2 reads YFSETQ. V was cut by 6 bases and J by 8 bases, with 24 bases left in between. The CDR3 loop spans 16 amino acids. The whole variable domain, filled in from reference TRBV5-1 and TRBJ2-1, reads KAGVTQTPRYLIKTRGQQVTLSCSPISGHRSVSWYQQTPGQGLQFLFEYFSETQRNKGNFPGRFSGRQFSNSRSEMNVSTLELGDSALYLCASTWGGLAQGDEQFFGPGTRLTVL.

The table lists this clonotype with a few counts. The CDR3 DNA reads TGTGCCAGCAGCAATAGGGGCATCAATCAGCCCCAGCATTTT. This codes for CASSNRGINQPQHF. The chain combines TRBV3-1 with TRBJ1-5; TRBD1 is a possible D gene (5 bases). Trimming took 5 bases from V and 3 from J, leaving 11 bases between them. In germline, CDR1 is LGHDT, CDR2 YNNKEL (reference sequence). CDR3 length: 14 amino acids.

The chain links TRBV6-2 or TRBV6-3 to TRBJ2-3, with 11 bases fitting TRBD2. V dropped 4 bases and J dropped 5; count of bases not matched to a gene: 11. In germline, CDR1 is MNHEY, CDR2 SVGEGT. The CDR3 is 17 residues long. The CDR3 region is CASSFQLLAGDRDTQYF. The CDR3 nucleotides read TGTGCCAGCAGTTTCCAACTACTAGCGGGAGACAGAGATACGCAGTATTTT.

This clonotype was observed at least ten times. This chain joins TRBV6-5 and TRBJ2-6, with D unclear. The germline V and J ends were trimmed by 6 bases and 1 base, with 10 bases remaining between them. This CDR3 region has 15 residues. Germline V gives CDR1 MNHEY, CDR2 SVGAGI. The CDR3 sequence: CASRVEISGANVLTF. The CDR3 bases are TGTGCCAGCAGGGTGGAGATTTCTGGGGCCAACGTCCTGACTTTC.

This clonotype has ten or more counts. The chain carries TRBV12-3 or TRBV12-4 and TRBJ2-1, with 10 bases matching TRBD2. The ends lost 7 bases at V and 6 bases at J; junction bases unmatched: 9. The CDR3 spans 15 residues. The CDR3: CASNLGLAASNEQFF. CDR3 bases: TGTGCCAGCAACCTTGGACTAGCGGCTTCCAATGAGCAGTTCTTC.

The chain has TRBV3-1 and TRBJ2-5; D is ambiguous. V was trimmed by 0 bases and J by 2 bases, leaving 10 bases between them. This CDR3 has 15 residues. The V gene's germline CDR1 is LGHDT and CDR2 YNNKEL (reference sequence). CDR3 sequence: CASSQDLEIQETQYF. For the CDR3, the DNA is TGTGCCAGCAGCCAAGATTTAGAGATACAAGAGACCCAGTACTTC.

The chain uses TRBV5-1 and TRBJ2-7, with TRBD1 identical over 9 bases. The V gene end was trimmed by 5 bases and the J gene end by 7 bases; junction bases not matched to a gene: 7. CDR1 SGHRS and CDR2 YFSETQ come from the germline V gene. The CDR3 length is 13 residues. The CDR3 DNA is TGCGCCAGCAGTAGGACAGGGGTTCATGAGCAGTACTTC. It specifies CASSRTGVHEQYF.

The J gene is TRBJ2-1, the V gene TRBV3-1; TRBD2 agrees at 8 bases. V gave up 6 bases and J gave up 6 bases; unmatched junction bases: 19. The CDR3 contains 18 residues. Germline V gene data show CDR1 as LGHDT and CDR2 as YNNKEL (reference sequence). The CDR3 DNA is TGTGCCAGCAGACTAAGGGGAGTAGCGGGAAGTATCCTCAATGAGCAGTTCTTC. As protein: CASRLRGVAGSILNEQFF.

This clonotype has a count of ten or more. Compared with germline, one end of the junction differs, possibly owing to a read error. This chain connects TRBV24-1 to TRBJ2-1, with 7 bases that match TRBD1. Germline lookup yields CDR1 KGHDR and CDR2 SFDVKD. This CDR3 is 15 amino acids long. CDR3 in DNA: TGTGCCACCACCATTCGACAGGGAGTTCACCGGGATGTCCAATTC. Protein product: CATTIRQGVHRDVQF.

The V gene is TRBV9, the J gene TRBJ2-3, with 7 bases identical to TRBD2. V was pared by 0 bases and J by 0 bases, with 4 bases of the junction left unmatched. CDR3 length equals 16 residues. Germline CDR1 reads SGDLS; CDR2 reads YYNGEE. The CDR3 DNA reads as TGTGCCAGCAGCGTAGCGACTAGCAGGAGCACAGATACGCAGTATTTT. Protein sequence: CASSVATSRSTDTQYF.

This clonotype was counted only a few times. The rearrangement uses TRBV24-1 and TRBJ1-2, with no clear D. The CDR3 has 14 amino acids. Per the germline V gene, CDR1 is KGHDR and CDR2 is SFDVKD. Trimming pared 3 bases from V and 2 bases from J, leaving 9 bases between. CDR3 amino acids: CATSDVDHNYGYTF. The DNA of the CDR3 is TGTGCCACCAGTGATGTAGACCACAACTATGGCTACACCTTC.